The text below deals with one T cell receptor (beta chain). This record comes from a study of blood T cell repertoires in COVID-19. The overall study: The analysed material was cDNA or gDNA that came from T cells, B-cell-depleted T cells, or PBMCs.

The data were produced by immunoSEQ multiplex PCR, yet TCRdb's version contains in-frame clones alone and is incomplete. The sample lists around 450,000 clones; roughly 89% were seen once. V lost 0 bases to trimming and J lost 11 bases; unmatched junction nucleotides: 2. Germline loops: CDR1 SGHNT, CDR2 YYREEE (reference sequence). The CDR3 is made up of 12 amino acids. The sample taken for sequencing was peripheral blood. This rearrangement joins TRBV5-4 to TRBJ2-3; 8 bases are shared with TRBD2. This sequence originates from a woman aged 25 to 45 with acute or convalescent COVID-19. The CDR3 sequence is CASSLVAGGQYF. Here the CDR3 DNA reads TGTGCCAGCAGCTTGGTTGCGGGGGGGCAGTATTTT.